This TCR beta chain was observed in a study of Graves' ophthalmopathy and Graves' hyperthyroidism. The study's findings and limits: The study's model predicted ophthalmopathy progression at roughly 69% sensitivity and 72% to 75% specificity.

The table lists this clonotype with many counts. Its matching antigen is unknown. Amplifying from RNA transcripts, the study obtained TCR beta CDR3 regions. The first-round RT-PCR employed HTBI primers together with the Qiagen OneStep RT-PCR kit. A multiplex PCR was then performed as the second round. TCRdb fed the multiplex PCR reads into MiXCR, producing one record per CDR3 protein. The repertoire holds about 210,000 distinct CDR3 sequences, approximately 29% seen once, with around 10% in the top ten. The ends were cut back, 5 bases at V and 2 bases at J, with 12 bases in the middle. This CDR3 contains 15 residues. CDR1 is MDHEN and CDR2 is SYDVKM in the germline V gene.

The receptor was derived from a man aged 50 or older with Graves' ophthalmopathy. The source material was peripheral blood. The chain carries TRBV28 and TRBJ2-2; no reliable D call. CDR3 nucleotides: TGTGCCAGCAGTCCTGACAACAGAAACACCGGGGAGCTGTTTTTT. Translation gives CASSPDNRNTGELFF.